This T cell receptor (beta chain) was retrieved from a study of neoadjuvant anti-PD-1 for oral cavity cancer. Whole-study context: Patients without progression got a fourth dose around day 43.

PBMC libraries mostly used about 500 ng of input genomic DNA, with six replicates per sample. Libraries were prepared by immunoSEQ multiplex PCR; TCRdb keeps only in-frame clonotypes and omits some of them. This table holds 14,000 or so clones, 60% to 75% found once. Indicated time point: after neoadjuvant nivolumab, at surgical resection. Patients had newly diagnosed, untreated stage II-IVA oral cavity squamous cell carcinoma. These oral cavity squamous cell carcinomas were HPV-negative and locally advanced. V was pared by 7 bases and J by 4 bases, with 10 bases of the junction left unmatched. In germline, CDR1 is MNHNS, CDR2 SASEGT. The CDR3 totals 15 residues.

The source is a person aged 35-79 years with oral cavity squamous cell carcinoma. The rearrangement uses TRBV6-1 and TRBJ2-1; 7 bases map to TRBD2. The sequenced sample was PBMCs, obtained after nivolumab (anti-PD-1) treatment. The CDR3: CASTGDAAGYNEQFF. CDR3 DNA: TGTGCCAGCACCGGGGATGCAGCGGGATACAATGAGCAGTTCTTC.